Listed below are T cell receptor beta chains from one sample, sequenced in a study of cytomegalovirus exposure and HLA in healthy donors. Generated by immunoSEQ multiplex PCR, the TCRdb table keeps only in-frame clones and is missing some. There are 100,000 to 150,000 clones in the sample; about 80% occur only once, and 2.5% to 3% lies in the top ten. Sequencing input: PBMCs. The source is a boy aged 2 to 10 in good health and CMV-seronegative. CDR3s include the opening cysteine and the closing phenylalanine or tryptophan. A D gene is named only where the DNA matches it firmly. Expanded clones are given a class, and other clones once, few, many or no size at all.

TRBJ2-1 TRBD2 few TRBV4-3 CASRGLAGGNEQFF TGCGCCAGTAGGGGACTAGCGGGGGGAAATGAGCAGTTCTTC
TRBJ1-1 NA few TRBV7-9 CASSLAIRVNTEAFF TGTGCCAGCAGCTTAGCTATACGGGTGAACACTGAAGCTTTCTTT
TRBJ2-1 TRBD2 NA TRBV7-3 CASSPTTSGSNEQFF TGTGCCAGCAGCCCAACCACTAGCGGGAGTAATGAGCAGTTCTTC
TRBJ1-1 TRBD1 NA TRBV19 CASRRQGAMRDTEAFF TGTGCCAGTAGGAGACAGGGAGCCATGAGGGACACTGAAGCTTTCTTT
TRBJ1-1 NA NA TRBV5-5 CASSFGGGTEAFF TGTGCCAGCAGCTTTGGGGGGGGCACTGAAGCTTTCTTT
TRBJ1-2 NA once TRBV7-8 CASGGSWRANGYTF TGTGCCAGCGGGGGGAGTTGGAGGGCAAATGGCTACACCTTC
TRBJ2-1 TRBD2 NA TRBV19 CASSSRTSGMLAYNEQFF TGTGCCAGTAGTTCCCGGACTAGCGGGATGCTGGCGTACAATGAGCAGTTCTTC
TRBJ1-3 TRBD1 NA TRBV29-1 CSVEGTGSSGNTIYF TGCAGCGTCGAGGGGACAGGAAGCTCTGGAAACACCATATATTTT
TRBJ1-2 TRBD1 NA TRBV7-8 CASSQDRGYEGYTF TGTGCCAGCAGCCAGGACAGGGGGTATGAGGGCTACACCTTC
TRBJ2-1 TRBD1 once TRBV29-1 CSVASGDRGVIWNEQFF TGCAGCGTTGCATCCGGGGACAGGGGAGTAATATGGAATGAGCAGTTCTTC
TRBJ1-4 TRBD1 NA TRBV13 CASSLRNQQGELFF TGTGCCAGCAGCCTACGAAACCAACAGGGGGAACTGTTTTTT
TRBJ1-2 NA NA TRBV5-4 CASSFQYTYGYTF TGTGCCAGCAGCTTTCAGTATACCTATGGCTACACCTTC
TRBJ2-3 TRBD2 few TRBV11-1 CASSFPTSGRAEDTQYF TGTGCCAGCAGCTTCCCGACTAGCGGGAGGGCCGAAGATACGCAGTATTTT
TRBJ2-3 NA NA TRBV7-9 CASSLGGRGNTQYF TGTGCCAGCAGCTTAGGGGGTAGGGGAAATACGCAGTATTTT
TRBJ1-2 NA NA TRBV9 CASSVDIQASGYTF TGTGCCAGCAGCGTAGATATCCAGGCCTCTGGTTACACCTTC
TRBJ2-3 TRBD2 NA TRBV5-1 CASSPHGRARSTDTQYF TGCGCCAGCAGCCCCCACGGGAGGGCCCGCAGCACAGATACGCAGTATTTT
TRBJ2-1 NA NA TRBV7-9 CSSSLLAGVSYNEQFF TGTTCCAGCAGCTTATTGGCAGGGGTATCCTACAATGAGCAGTTCTTC
TRBJ1-1 TRBD1 NA TRBV5-8 CASSFGTGAMNTEAFF TGTGCCAGCAGCTTTGGGACAGGGGCTATGAACACTGAAGCTTTCTTT
TRBJ2-1 TRBD2 NA TRBV6-1 CASSENPGLGGYNEQFF TGTGCCAGCAGTGAAAATCCGGGACTAGGAGGCTACAATGAGCAGTTCTTC
TRBJ2-3 NA NA TRBV6-6 CASSYSSSGDTQYF TGTGCCAGCAGTTACTCGAGTAGCGGTGATACGCAGTATTTT
TRBJ1-1 NA NA TRBV6-4 CASRLSGAATEAFF TGTGCCAGCAGACTATCAGGGGCAGCCACTGAAGCTTTCTTT
TRBJ2-2 NA NA TRBV27 CASSDISGELFF TGTGCCAGCAGTGACATATCCGGGGAGCTGTTTTTT
TRBJ2-3 TRBD2 NA TRBV10-3 CAIGLAGPSPQYF TGTGCCATTGGACTAGCGGGGCCATCACCACAGTATTTT